This paragraph covers one T cell receptor beta chain sequence. Germline CDR1 reads KGHSH; CDR2 reads LQKENI. V was shortened by 6 bases and J by 6 bases, with 9 bases between the two germline ends. The CDR3 totals 12 residues. This entry is derived from a study of technical replicates of blood from a handful of donors. Libraries were prepared by immunoSEQ multiplex PCR; TCRdb keeps only in-frame clonotypes and omits some of them. Seen here are around 70,000 clones, approximately 95% observed once, and the top ten hold around 0.24%. The receptor was derived from a human donor in good health. This chain joins TRBV18 and TRBJ1-5; D unresolved. Source material: T cells isolated from PBMCs. CDR3 amino acids: CASSQEGQPQHF. CDR3 bases: TGTGCCAGCTCCCAGGAGGGTCAGCCCCAGCATTTT.